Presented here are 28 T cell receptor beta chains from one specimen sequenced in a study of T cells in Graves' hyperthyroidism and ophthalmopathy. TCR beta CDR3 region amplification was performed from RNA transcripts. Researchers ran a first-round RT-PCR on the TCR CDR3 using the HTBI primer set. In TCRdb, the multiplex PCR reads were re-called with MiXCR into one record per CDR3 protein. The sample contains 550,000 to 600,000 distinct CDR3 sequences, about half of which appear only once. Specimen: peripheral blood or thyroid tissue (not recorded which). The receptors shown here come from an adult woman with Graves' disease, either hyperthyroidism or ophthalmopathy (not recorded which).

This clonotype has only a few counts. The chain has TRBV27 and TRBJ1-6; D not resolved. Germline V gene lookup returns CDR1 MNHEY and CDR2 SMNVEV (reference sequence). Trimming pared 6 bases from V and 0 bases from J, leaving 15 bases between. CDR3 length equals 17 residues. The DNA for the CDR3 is TGTGCCAGCAGGCCGGGAATACAGAGCTCCTATAATTCACCCCTCCACTTT. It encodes CASRPGIQSSYNSPLHF.

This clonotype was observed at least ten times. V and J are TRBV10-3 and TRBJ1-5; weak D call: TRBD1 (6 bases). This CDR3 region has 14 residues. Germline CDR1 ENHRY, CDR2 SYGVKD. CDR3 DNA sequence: TGTGCTATCGGTACGCAGGGGAGCAATCAGCCCCAGCATTTT. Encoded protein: CAIGTQGSNQPQHF.

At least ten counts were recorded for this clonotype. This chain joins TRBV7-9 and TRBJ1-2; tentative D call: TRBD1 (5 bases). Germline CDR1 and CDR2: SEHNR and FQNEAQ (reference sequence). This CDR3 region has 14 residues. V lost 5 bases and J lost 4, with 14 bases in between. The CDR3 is CASSPPNRFYGYTF. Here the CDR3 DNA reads TGTGCCAGCAGCCCGCCGAACAGGTTCTATGGCTACACCTTC.

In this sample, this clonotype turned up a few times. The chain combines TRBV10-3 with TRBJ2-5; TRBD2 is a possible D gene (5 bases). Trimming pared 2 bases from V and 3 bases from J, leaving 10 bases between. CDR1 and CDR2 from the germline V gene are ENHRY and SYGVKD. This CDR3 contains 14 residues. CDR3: CAISEEGPEETQYF. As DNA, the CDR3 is TGTGCCATCAGTGAGGAGGGTCCTGAAGAGACCCAGTACTTC.

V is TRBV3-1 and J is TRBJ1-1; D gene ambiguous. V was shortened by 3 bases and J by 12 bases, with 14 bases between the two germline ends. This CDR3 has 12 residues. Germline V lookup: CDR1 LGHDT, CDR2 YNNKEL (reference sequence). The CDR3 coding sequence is TGTGCCAGCAGCCAGAGCGGAGCGACGACTTTCTTT. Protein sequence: CASSQSGATTFF.

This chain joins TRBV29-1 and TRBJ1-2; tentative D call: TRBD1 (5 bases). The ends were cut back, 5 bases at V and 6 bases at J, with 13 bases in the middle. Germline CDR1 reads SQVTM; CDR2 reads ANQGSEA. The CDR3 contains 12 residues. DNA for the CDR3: TGCAGCGTTCCAGTTCGGGGGGATGGCTACACCTTC. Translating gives CSVPVRGDGYTF.

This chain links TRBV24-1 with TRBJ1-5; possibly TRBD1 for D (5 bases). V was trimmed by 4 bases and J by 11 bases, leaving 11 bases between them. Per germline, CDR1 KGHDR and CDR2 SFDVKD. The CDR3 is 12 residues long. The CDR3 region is CATSDPMGAQHF. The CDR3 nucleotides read TGTGCCACCAGTGACCCCATGGGGGCCCAGCATTTT.

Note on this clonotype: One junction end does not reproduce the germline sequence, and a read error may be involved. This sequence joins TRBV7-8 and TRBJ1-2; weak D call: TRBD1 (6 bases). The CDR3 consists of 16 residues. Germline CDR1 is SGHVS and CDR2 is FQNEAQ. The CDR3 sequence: CASSPQGALGALGYTF. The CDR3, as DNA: TGCGCCAGCAGCCCTCAAGGGGCCCTGGGGGCGCTTGGCTACACCTTC.

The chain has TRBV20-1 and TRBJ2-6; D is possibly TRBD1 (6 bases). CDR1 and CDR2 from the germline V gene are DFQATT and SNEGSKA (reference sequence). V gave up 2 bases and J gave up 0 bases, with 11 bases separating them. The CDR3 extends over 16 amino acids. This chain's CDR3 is CSARRDKSSGANVLTF. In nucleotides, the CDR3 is TGCAGTGCTAGAAGGGACAAGAGCTCTGGGGCCAACGTCCTGACTTTC.

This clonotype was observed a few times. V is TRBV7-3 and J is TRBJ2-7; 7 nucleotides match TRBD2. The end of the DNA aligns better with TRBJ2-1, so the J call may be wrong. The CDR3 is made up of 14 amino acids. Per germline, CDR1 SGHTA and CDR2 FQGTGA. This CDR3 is CASSLDGRFYEQFF. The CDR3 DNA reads TGTGCCAGCAGCTTGGACGGGAGGTTCTATGAGCAGTTCTTC.

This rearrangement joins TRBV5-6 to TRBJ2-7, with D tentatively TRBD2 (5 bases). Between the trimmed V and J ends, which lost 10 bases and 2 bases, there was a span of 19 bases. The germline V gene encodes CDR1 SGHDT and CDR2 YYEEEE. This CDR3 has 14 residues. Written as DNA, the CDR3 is TGTGCCTGGAGCTTGGCCCCGGAGGCCTACGAGCAGTACTTC. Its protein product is CAWSLAPEAYEQYF. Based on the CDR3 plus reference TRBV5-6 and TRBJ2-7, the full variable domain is DAGVTQSPTHLIKTRGQQVTLRCSPKSGHDTVSWYQQALGQGPQFIFQYYEEEERQRGNFPDRFSGHQFPNYSSELNVNALLLGDSALYLCAWSLAPEAYEQYFGPGTRLTVT.

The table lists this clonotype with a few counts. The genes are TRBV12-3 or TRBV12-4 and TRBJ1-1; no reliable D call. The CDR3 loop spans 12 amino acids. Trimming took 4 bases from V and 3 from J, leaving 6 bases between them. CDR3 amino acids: CASSSTDTEAFF. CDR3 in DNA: TGTGCCAGCAGTTCGACTGACACTGAAGCTTTCTTT.

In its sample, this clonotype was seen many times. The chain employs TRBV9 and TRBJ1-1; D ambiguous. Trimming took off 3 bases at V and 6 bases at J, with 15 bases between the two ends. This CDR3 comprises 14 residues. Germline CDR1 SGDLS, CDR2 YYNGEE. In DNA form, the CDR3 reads TGTGCCAGCAGCGAGGACCCCCAAGGACCTGAAGCTTTCTTT. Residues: CASSEDPQGPEAFF.

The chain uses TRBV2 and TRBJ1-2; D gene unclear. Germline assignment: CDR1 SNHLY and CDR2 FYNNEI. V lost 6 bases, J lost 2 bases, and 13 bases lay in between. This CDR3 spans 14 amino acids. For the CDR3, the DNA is TGTGCCAGCAGCTTAGAGGGCCGGAACTATGGCTACACCTTC. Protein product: CASSLEGRNYGYTF.

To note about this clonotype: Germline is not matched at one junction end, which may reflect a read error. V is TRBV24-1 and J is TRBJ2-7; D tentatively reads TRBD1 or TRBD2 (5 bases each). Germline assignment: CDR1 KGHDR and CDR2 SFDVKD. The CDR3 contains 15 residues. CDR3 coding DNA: TGTGCCAGCAGTTACTCGAAGGCAGGGAGAGACGAGCAGTACTTC. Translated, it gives CASSYSKAGRDEQYF.

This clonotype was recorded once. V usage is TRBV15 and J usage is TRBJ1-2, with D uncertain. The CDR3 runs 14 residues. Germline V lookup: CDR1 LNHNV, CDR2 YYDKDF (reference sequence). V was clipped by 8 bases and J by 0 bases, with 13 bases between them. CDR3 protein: CATGSGGTNYGYTF. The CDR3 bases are TGTGCCACCGGGTCCGGTGGCACTAACTATGGCTACACCTTC. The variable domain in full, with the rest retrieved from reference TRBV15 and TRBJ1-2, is DAMVIQNPRYQVTQFGKPVTLSCSQTLNHNVMYWYQQKSSQAPKLLFHYYDKDFNNEADTPDNFQSRRPNTSFCFLDIRSPGLGDTAMYLCATGSGGTNYGYTFGSGTRLTVV.

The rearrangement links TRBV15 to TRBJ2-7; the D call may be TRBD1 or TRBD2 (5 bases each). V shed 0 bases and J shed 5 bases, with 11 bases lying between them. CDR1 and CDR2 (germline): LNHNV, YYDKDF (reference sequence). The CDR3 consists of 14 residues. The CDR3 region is CATSRERGTNEQYF. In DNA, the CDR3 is TGTGCCACCAGCAGAGAACGAGGGACCAACGAGCAGTACTTC.

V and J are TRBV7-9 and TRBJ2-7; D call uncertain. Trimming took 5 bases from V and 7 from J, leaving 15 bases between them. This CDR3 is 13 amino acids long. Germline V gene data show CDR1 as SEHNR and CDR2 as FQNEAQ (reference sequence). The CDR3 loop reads CASSHRGPREQYF. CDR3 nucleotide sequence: TGTGCCAGCAGCCACAGAGGACCGAGGGAGCAGTACTTC.

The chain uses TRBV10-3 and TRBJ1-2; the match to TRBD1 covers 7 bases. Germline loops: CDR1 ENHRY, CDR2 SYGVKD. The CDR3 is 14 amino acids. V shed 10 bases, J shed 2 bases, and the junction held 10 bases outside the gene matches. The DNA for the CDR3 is TGTGCCACTTCCACCGGACAGGAGAACTATGGCTACACCTTC. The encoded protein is CATSTGQENYGYTF.

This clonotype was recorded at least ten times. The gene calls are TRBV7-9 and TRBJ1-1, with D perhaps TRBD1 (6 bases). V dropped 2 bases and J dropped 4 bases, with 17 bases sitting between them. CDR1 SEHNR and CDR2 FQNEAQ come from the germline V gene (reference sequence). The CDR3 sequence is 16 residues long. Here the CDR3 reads CASSLIQVQGFTEAFF. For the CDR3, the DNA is TGTGCCAGCAGCTTAATTCAGGTGCAGGGGTTCACTGAAGCTTTCTTT.

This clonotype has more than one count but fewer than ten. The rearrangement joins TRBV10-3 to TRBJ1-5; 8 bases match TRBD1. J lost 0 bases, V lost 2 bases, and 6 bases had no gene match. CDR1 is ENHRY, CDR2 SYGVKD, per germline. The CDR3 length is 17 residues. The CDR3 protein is CAISEEGGQDSNQPQHF. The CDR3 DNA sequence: TGTGCCATCAGTGAGGAGGGGGGACAGGATAGCAATCAGCCCCAGCATTTT.

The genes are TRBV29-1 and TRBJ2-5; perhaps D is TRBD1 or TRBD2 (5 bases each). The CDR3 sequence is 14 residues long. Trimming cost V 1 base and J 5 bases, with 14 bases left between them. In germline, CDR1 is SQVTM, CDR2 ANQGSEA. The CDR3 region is CSVEVVGGGETQYF. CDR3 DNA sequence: TGCAGCGTTGAAGTTGTTGGGGGTGGCGAGACCCAGTACTTC.

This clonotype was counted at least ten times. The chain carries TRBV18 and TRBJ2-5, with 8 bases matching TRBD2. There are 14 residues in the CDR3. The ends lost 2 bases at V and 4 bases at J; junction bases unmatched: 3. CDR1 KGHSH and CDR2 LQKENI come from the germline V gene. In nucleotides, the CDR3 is TGTGCCAGCTCACCAGCGGGAGGAGGAGAGACCCAGTACTTC. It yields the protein CASSPAGGGETQYF.

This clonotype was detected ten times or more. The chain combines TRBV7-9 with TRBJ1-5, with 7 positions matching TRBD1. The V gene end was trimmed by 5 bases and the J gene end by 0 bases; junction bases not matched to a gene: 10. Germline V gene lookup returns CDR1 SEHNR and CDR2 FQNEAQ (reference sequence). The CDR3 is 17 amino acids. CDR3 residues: CASSQGRGQYSNQPQHF. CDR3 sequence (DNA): TGTGCCAGCAGCCAGGGGCGGGGACAGTATAGCAATCAGCCCCAGCATTTT.

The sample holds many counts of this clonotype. The CDR3 region is CASSQVLAGTGELFF. CDR3 nucleotide sequence: TGCGCCAGCAGCCAAGTACTAGCGGGGACCGGGGAGCTGTTTTTT. V gene TRBV4-1 combines with J gene TRBJ2-2; 10 bases match TRBD2. With V trimmed by 1 base and J by 5 bases, 1 base remained unmatched. The CDR3 extends over 15 amino acids. Germline assignment: CDR1 MGHRA and CDR2 YSYEKL.

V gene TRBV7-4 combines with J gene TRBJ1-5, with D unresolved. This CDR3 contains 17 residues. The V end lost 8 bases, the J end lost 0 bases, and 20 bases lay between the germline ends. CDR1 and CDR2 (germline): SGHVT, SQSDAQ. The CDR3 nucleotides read TGTGCCAGCGCCATCTGGGCACGACGGAATAGCAATCAGCCCCAGCATTTT. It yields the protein CASAIWARRNSNQPQHF.

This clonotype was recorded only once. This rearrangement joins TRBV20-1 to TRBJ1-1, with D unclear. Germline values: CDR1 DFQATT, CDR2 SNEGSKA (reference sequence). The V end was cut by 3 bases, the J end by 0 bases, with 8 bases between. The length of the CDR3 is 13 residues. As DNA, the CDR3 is TGCAGTGCTAGGAGTTACATGAACACTGAAGCTTTCTTT. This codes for CSARSYMNTEAFF.

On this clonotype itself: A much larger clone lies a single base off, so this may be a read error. The CDR3 loop is CGVGAGRETQYF. The CDR3 nucleotides are TGCGGCGTTGGTGCGGGGCGGGAGACCCAGTACTTC. V usage is TRBV29-1 and J usage is TRBJ2-5; TRBD2 is a possible D gene (6 bases). The CDR3 has 12 amino acids. Germline CDR1 reads SQVTM; CDR2 reads ANQGSEA.